One sample yielded the 3 T cell receptor beta chains listed below, sequenced in a study of blood T cell repertoires in COVID-19. Method: immunoSEQ multiplex PCR; TCRdb's copy keeps in-frame clones and lacks some. The sample shows hundreds of thousands of clones, under 85% of them seen only once. Sequencing input: peripheral blood. Receptors originate from a woman aged 40 to 50 with active or convalescent COVID-19.

CDR3 region: CASSFTRTMNTGELFF. CDR3 nucleotide sequence: TGCGCCAGCAGCTTTACAAGGACAATGAACACCGGGGAGCTGTTTTTT. The chain uses TRBV5-1 and TRBJ2-2; D possibly corresponds to TRBD1 (5 bases). CDR1 and CDR2 (germline): SGHRS, YFSETQ. The CDR3 loop spans 16 amino acids. V lost 2 bases to trimming and J lost 1 base, with 12 bases between them.

A single count supports this clone. The V call is TRBV5-6, the J call TRBJ1-5, with D possibly being TRBD1 (5 bases). Looked up from germline, CDR1 is SGHDT and CDR2 is YYEEEE. The CDR3 is 15 residues long. Trimming took 5 bases from V and 6 from J, leaving 18 bases between them. In nucleotides, the CDR3 is TGTGCCAGCAGTCCCCGGGGGGAGGGAGGTCAGCCCCAGCATTTT. Translated, it gives CASSPRGEGGQPQHF.

The rearrangement uses TRBV2 and TRBJ2-7, with 10 bases aligning to TRBD2. The V and J ends lost 6 bases and 3 bases, in that order; junction bases with no gene match: 8. The V gene's germline CDR1 is SNHLY and CDR2 FYNNEI. The length of the CDR3 is 15 residues. The CDR3 sequence: CASRHSGGPLYEQYF. CDR3 sequence (DNA): TGTGCCAGCAGACATAGCGGGGGGCCACTCTACGAGCAGTACTTC.